This record looks at one T cell receptor (beta chain) sequence and its context. V lost 0 bases to trimming and J lost 6 bases, with 9 bases between them. The CDR3 has 13 amino acids. Everyone who took part was roughly 18 to 89 years old, and they came from 24 US areas. As processed by the authors: Quantification of nucleated cells was approximated via reference gene primer amplification. Produced via immunoSEQ multiplex PCR; TCRdb's table is partial and in-frame only. V and J calls and clone size are as listed in that table; D and trimming were resolved from the DNA. The sample has about 210,000 clones; 70% to 90% are singletons. The data originate from a study of blood T cell repertoires in COVID-19. Across the study: In each case, the material was cDNA or gDNA derived from T cells, B-cell-depleted T cells, or PBMCs.

The genes are TRBV12-3 or TRBV12-4 and TRBJ2-7; D remains unclear. Sequenced material: PBMCs or T cells enriched from blood (not recorded which). This TCR was recovered from a man aged 35-49 years who had recovered from COVID-19. This CDR3 is CASSLAHLGEQYF. In DNA form, the CDR3 reads TGTGCCAGCAGTTTAGCGCATCTAGGCGAGCAGTACTTC.